This entry features one T cell receptor beta chain sequence. Its cognate antigen is unknown. This table comes from immunoSEQ multiplex PCR, and its TCRdb copy is limited to in-frame clones, with some not included. The data contain some 100,000 clones, 93% of them singletons. Germline V CDR1 and CDR2: MNHNY, SVGAGI (reference sequence). V lost 6 bases and J lost 5; bases outside the gene matches: 5. The CDR3 has 14 amino acids. The data were taken from a study of siplizumab effects on memory and regulatory T cells. Study conclusions and caveats: Some alloreactive sequences were traceable to unstimulated CD4+ memory cells, and siplizumab significantly reduced them. The study found naive T cells seemingly more diverse than memory cells and seemingly major alloresponse contributors. Suppressive activity of Tregs proliferating in siplizumab cultures remained unconfirmed. Sequences below about 10^-5 frequency were poorly captured, limiting mapping of alloreactive clones.

The sequence was collected from a human donor in good health. The chain is built from TRBV6-6 and TRBJ1-4, with 8 bases aligning to TRBD1. The sample consisted of CD8+ T cells sorted from blood. CDR3 in DNA: TGTGCCAGCAGAAACACAGGGGGAAATGAAAAACTGTTTTTT. Encoded protein: CASRNTGGNEKLFF.